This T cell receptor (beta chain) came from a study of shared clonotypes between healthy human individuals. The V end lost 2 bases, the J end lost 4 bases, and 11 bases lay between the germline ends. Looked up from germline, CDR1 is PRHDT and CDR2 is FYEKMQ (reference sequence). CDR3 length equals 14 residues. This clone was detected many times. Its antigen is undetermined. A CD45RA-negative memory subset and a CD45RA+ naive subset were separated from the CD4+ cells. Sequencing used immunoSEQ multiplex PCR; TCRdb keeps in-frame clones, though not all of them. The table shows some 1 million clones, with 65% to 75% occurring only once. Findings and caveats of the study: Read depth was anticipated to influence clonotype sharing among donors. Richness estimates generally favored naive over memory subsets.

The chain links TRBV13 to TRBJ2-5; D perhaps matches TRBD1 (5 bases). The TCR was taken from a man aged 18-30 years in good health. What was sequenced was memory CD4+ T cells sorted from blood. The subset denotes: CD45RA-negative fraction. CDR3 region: CASSLFNRLETQYF. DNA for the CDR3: TGTGCCAGCAGCTTATTCAACAGGTTAGAGACCCAGTACTTC. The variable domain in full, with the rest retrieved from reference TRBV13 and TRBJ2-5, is AAGVIQSPRHLIKEKRETATLKCYPIPRHDTVYWYQQGPGQDPQFLISFYEKMQSDKGSIPDRFSAQQFSDYHSELNMSSLELGDSALYFCASSLFNRLETQYFGPGTRLLVL.